The sequence of this TCR beta chain was determined in a study of T cells in Graves' hyperthyroidism and ophthalmopathy. Study-wide results and caveats: Blood also held most thyroid clonotypes expanded beyond 0.001.

This clonotype was seen ten or more times. The antigen is not known. Graves' hyperthyroidism was deemed stable absent ophthalmopathy progression within 18 months. CDR3 length: 14 amino acids. Germline loops: CDR1 SGHDT, CDR2 YYEEEE. The V gene end was trimmed by 3 bases and the J gene end by 6 bases; junction bases not matched to a gene: 9. RNA transcripts provided the source from which TCR beta CDR3 regions were amplified. RT-PCR in the first round (using the HTBI primer set) targeted the TCR CDR3. A single record per CDR3 protein comes from TCRdb applying MiXCR to the multiplex PCR reads. The table shows about 400,000 distinct CDR3 sequences, with around 14% occurring only once.

Sample: blood. V is TRBV5-6 and J is TRBJ2-7; 7 positions match TRBD1. The sequence was obtained from a woman in her 30s with Graves' hyperthyroidism. Here the CDR3 DNA reads TGTGCCAGCAGCTACGGGCAGGGGGTTTTCGAGCAGTACTTC. Its protein product is CASSYGQGVFEQYF.